The 28 T cell receptor beta chains reported below all come from one sample, sequenced in a study of beta chain features in type 1 diabetes. Findings and limits, study-wide: Shorter TCRB CDR3s, moderately but significantly so, marked every one of the four CD4+ subsets in Type 1 diabetes patients.

These receptors lack a known antigen. Since all of the isolated RNA was reverse transcribed, expressed TCRB transcripts were what got sequenced. Data came from immunoSEQ multiplex PCR; TCRdb stores just in-frame clones and leaves some out. Altogether more than 150,000 clones are present, around 9.7% being singletons, with the ten largest covering roughly 0.7%. Sequenced material: central memory CD4+ T cells from blood. The receptors shown here come from a woman aged 30 to 39 with type 1 diabetes.

V is TRBV29-1 and J is TRBJ2-7; 10 bases fit TRBD1. Germline values: CDR1 SQVTM, CDR2 ANQGSEA. The length of the CDR3 is 13 residues. With 6 bases clipped from V and 5 bases from J, the junction kept 7 bases outside the gene matches. CDR3 in amino acids: CSVRTGGFNEQYF. CDR3 nucleotide sequence: TGCAGCGTCCGGACAGGGGGGTTCAACGAGCAGTACTTC.

This clone was observed a handful of times. V and J are TRBV4-2 and TRBJ2-1, with 9 bases identical to TRBD1. CDR3 length: 14 residues. Germline values: CDR1 LGHNA, CDR2 YNFKEQ. J gave up 4 bases and V 5 bases, and 3 bases lay outside the gene matches. Here the CDR3 reads CASSFGTGYNEQFF. The CDR3, as DNA: TGTGCCAGCAGCTTCGGGACAGGGTACAATGAGCAGTTCTTC.

The chain recombines TRBV2 with TRBJ1-1; D call uncertain. V lost 10 bases and J lost 7, with 16 bases in between. The germline gives CDR1 SNHLY, CDR2 FYNNEI. This CDR3 has 12 amino acids. This chain's CDR3 is CATILRELEAFF. DNA of the CDR3: TGTGCCACCATCCTAAGGGAGCTTGAAGCTTTCTTT.

This clone was counted only a few times. Additional DNA sequences in this sample encode the identical CDR3. The V call is TRBV5-6, the J call TRBJ2-5; perhaps TRBD2 as D (5 bases). Per germline, CDR1 SGHDT and CDR2 YYEEEE. V was cut by 0 bases and J by 5 bases, with 8 bases left in between. The CDR3 loop spans 13 amino acids. CDR3 residues: CASSLGGQETQYF. The CDR3 DNA sequence: TGTGCCAGCAGCTTGGGAGGGCAGGAGACCCAGTACTTC.

The genes are TRBV19 and TRBJ2-1, with 11 bases aligning to TRBD2. The CDR3 covers 14 residues. The V gene's germline CDR1 is LNHDA and CDR2 SQIVND (reference sequence). J gave up 11 bases and V 4 bases, and 7 bases lay outside the gene matches. The CDR3 reads CASSRPGLADQQFF. In DNA form, the CDR3 reads TGTGCCAGTAGTAGACCGGGACTAGCGGATCAGCAGTTCTTC.

The V gene is TRBV18, the J gene TRBJ2-1, with D uncertain. CDR1 is KGHSH and CDR2 is LQKENI in the germline V gene. The V and J ends lost 0 bases and 4 bases respectively, with 4 bases between them. The CDR3 sequence is 13 residues long. The CDR3 DNA reads as TGTGCCAGCTCACCACCGAGGTACAATGAGCAGTTCTTC. It encodes CASSPPRYNEQFF.

V is TRBV19 and J is TRBJ2-3; 9 positions match TRBD2. Looked up from germline, CDR1 is LNHDA and CDR2 is SQIVND (reference sequence). The CDR3 has 16 amino acids. Trimming took 1 base from V and 6 from J; bases not matched to a gene: 8. Here the CDR3 DNA reads TGTGCCAGTAGTATAGTGGGTAGCGGGAGAGGGGATACGCAGTATTTT. Protein: CASSIVGSGRGDTQYF.

In this sample, this clone turned up a few times. CDR3 protein: CASSQGAPSGRRNIQYF. In nucleotides, the CDR3 is TGCGCCAGCAGCCAAGGGGCCCCGAGCGGGAGACGGAACATTCAGTACTTC. The chain recombines TRBV4-1 with TRBJ2-4, with TRBD2 identical over 8 bases. Germline-derived CDR1 and CDR2 are MGHRA and YSYEKL. J gave up 7 bases and V 1 base, and 12 bases lay outside the gene matches. There are 17 residues in the CDR3.

This clone was counted a few times. The chain has TRBV9 and TRBJ1-1; possible D gene TRBD1, 5 bases. Germline assignment: CDR1 SGDLS and CDR2 YYNGEE. CDR3 length: 15 amino acids. V was shortened by 4 bases and J by 3 bases, with 16 bases between the two germline ends. The CDR3, as DNA: TGTGCCAGCAGCTCACGTTTTGGGGGGGACACTGAAGCTTTCTTT. Translation gives CASSSRFGGDTEAFF.

This clone was seen only a few times. The CDR3 loop reads CSVDHRGGGYTF. CDR3 coding DNA: TGCAGCGTTGATCACAGGGGTGGGGGCTACACCTTC. The genes are TRBV29-1 and TRBJ1-2, with 7 bases fitting TRBD1. Germline loops: CDR1 SQVTM, CDR2 ANQGSEA. The length of the CDR3 is 12 residues. J was trimmed by 8 bases and V by 3 bases; bases with no gene match: 6.

The V and J genes are TRBV19 and TRBJ1-5; the match to TRBD1 covers 9 bases. CDR3 size: 14 residues. Germline trimming cut 7 bases from V and 7 bases from J; bases unmatched to any gene: 8. Germline V gene sequence: CDR1 LNHDA, CDR2 SQIVND (reference sequence). The CDR3 nucleotides read TGTGCCAGTACCCCCACAGGGGGCGCACAGCCCCAGCATTTT. This codes for CASTPTGGAQPQHF.

This sequence joins TRBV6-1 and TRBJ2-7; TRBD2 matches 16 bases. Germline trimming cut 4 bases from V and 5 bases from J; bases unmatched to any gene: 5. Looked up from germline, CDR1 is MNHNS and CDR2 is SASEGT. This CDR3 comprises 16 residues. The CDR3 spells CASSVTGTSGGDEQYF. CDR3 in DNA: TGTGCCAGCAGTGTTACCGGGACTAGCGGGGGGGACGAGCAGTACTTC.

On this clone itself: At one end, the junction sequence differs from germline, possibly due to a read error. The rearrangement links TRBV5-1 to TRBJ1-1; D is possibly TRBD1 (6 bases). The CDR3 length is 13 residues. Germline V gives CDR1 SGHRS, CDR2 YFSETQ. In DNA form, the CDR3 reads TGTGCCAGCAGCTCAGGGGCTGCCACTGAAGCTTTCTTT. Its protein is CASSSGAATEAFF. Looking up the rest from reference TRBV5-1 and TRBJ1-1 gives the full variable domain: KAGVTQTPRYLIKTRGQQVTLSCSPISGHRSVSWYQQTPGQGLQFLFEYFSETQRNKGNFPGRFSGRQFSNSRSEMNVSTLELGDSALYLCASSSGAATEAFFGQGTRLTVV.

This clone appeared a few times. The chain links TRBV7-3 to TRBJ2-3; D unresolved. The CDR3 covers 14 residues. Trimming cost V 5 bases and J 2 bases, with 11 bases left between them. Germline V lookup: CDR1 SGHTA, CDR2 FQGTGA. CDR3 DNA: TGTGCCAGCAGCCCCAACCCCTACACAGATACGCAGTATTTT. Amino acid sequence: CASSPNPYTDTQYF.

This clone was recorded a few times. The CDR3, as DNA: TGTGCCAGCAGCCGAGATGAGGGACAGGGACGAGAAAAACTGTTTTTT. Residues: CASSRDEGQGREKLFF. The chain uses TRBV21-1 and TRBJ1-4; the DNA was not used to check the table's D call, TRBD1. TRBV21-1 is annotated as a pseudogene. The CDR3 has 16 amino acids.

This clone has only a few counts. V is TRBV5-1 and J is TRBJ2-1; 7 bases are shared with TRBD1. The junction had 7 bases not matched to a gene; V was cut back by 4 bases and J by 0 bases. The CDR3 length is 16 residues. Per germline, CDR1 SGHRS and CDR2 YFSETQ. The CDR3 sequence is CASSELDRVSYNEQFF. The DNA of the CDR3 is TGCGCCAGCAGCGAACTCGACAGGGTCTCCTACAATGAGCAGTTCTTC.

This clone has a handful of counts. The chain carries TRBV5-1 and TRBJ2-3; 15 positions match TRBD2. The junction had 12 bases not matched to a gene; V was cut back by 6 bases and J by 4 bases. The CDR3 consists of 18 residues. Germline V lookup: CDR1 SGHRS, CDR2 YFSETQ. CDR3 loop: CASMRTSGRGRPPDTQYF. The DNA of the CDR3 is TGCGCCAGCATGCGGACTAGCGGGAGGGGGCGACCCCCAGATACGCAGTATTTT.

The rearrangement uses TRBV28 and TRBJ1-1; weak D call: TRBD1 (5 bases). V gave up 3 bases and J gave up 9 bases, with 14 bases separating them. The germline gives CDR1 MDHEN, CDR2 SYDVKM. CDR3 length: 13 amino acids. CDR3 sequence reads: CASSLTEEAKAFF. The CDR3 bases are TGTGCCAGCAGTTTGACAGAAGAAGCCAAAGCTTTCTTT.

A few counts support this clone. A junction boundary mismatches the germline segment, possibly from a read error. The chain recombines TRBV7-6 with TRBJ2-7, with D perhaps TRBD1 (6 bases). This CDR3 contains 14 residues. CDR1 is SGHVS and CDR2 is FNYEAQ in the germline V gene. The CDR3: CASSKGQPEYGQYF. The CDR3 region has the DNA TGTGCCAGCAGCAAAGGACAGCCCGAATACGGGCAGTACTTC.

A few counts support this clone. V gene TRBV6-5 combines with J gene TRBJ1-5; maybe TRBD1 (6 bases). Trimming pared 10 bases from V and 3 bases from J, leaving 10 bases between. Germline assignment: CDR1 MNHEY and CDR2 SVGAGI. The CDR3 sequence is 12 residues long. The CDR3 loop is CATQGINQPQHF. In nucleotides, the CDR3 is TGTGCCACCCAGGGGATCAATCAGCCCCAGCATTTT.

In this sample, this clone turned up a few times. The chain combines TRBV27 with TRBJ1-2; 7 bases are shared with TRBD1. Germline values: CDR1 MNHEY, CDR2 SMNVEV (reference sequence). This CDR3 spans 13 amino acids. Trimming cost V 4 bases and J 5 bases; bases outside gene matches: 4. In DNA, the CDR3 is TGTGCCAGCAGTTGGGACAGCAGATATGGCTACACCTTC. It specifies CASSWDSRYGYTF.

This clone has only a few counts. The CDR3 sequence is CASISGGRHRYQETQYF. Written as DNA, the CDR3 is TGTGCCAGCATCTCAGGGGGACGACACCGGTACCAAGAGACCCAGTACTTC. The chain employs TRBV21-1 and TRBJ2-5; whether TRBD1, the table's D call, matches the DNA was not checked. TRBV21-1 corresponds to a pseudogene. There are 17 residues in the CDR3.

The chain is built from TRBV29-1 and TRBJ2-1, with TRBD1 as a possible D gene (6 bases). CDR1 SQVTM and CDR2 ANQGSEA come from the germline V gene. The CDR3 is 13 residues long. Trimming pared 6 bases from V and 4 bases from J, leaving 13 bases between. The CDR3 is CSVGAEMYNEQFF. CDR3 bases: TGCAGCGTGGGGGCCGAAATGTACAATGAGCAGTTCTTC.

The chain's CDR3 is CASSLGQIRGGYTF. The DNA for the CDR3 is TGTGCCAGCAGCCTAGGACAGATTCGGGGAGGCTACACCTTC. The chain combines TRBV14 with TRBJ1-2; perhaps TRBD1 as D (6 bases). V was pared by 4 bases and J by 8 bases, with 17 bases between. The CDR3 is 14 amino acids. CDR1 is SGHDN and CDR2 is FVKESK in the germline V gene.

This chain uses TRBV11-2 with TRBJ2-1; 9 nucleotides line up with TRBD2. V lost 5 bases and J lost 4; bases outside the gene matches: 6. The CDR3 consists of 15 residues. Germline V lookup: CDR1 SGHAT, CDR2 FQNNGV. The DNA for the CDR3 is TGTGCCAGCAGCCTGGAGCGGGAGGTGTACAATGAGCAGTTCTTC. It is translated as CASSLEREVYNEQFF.

This chain uses TRBV6-5 with TRBJ2-1; 9 nucleotides align to TRBD2. CDR3 length: 15 residues. The germline V gene encodes CDR1 MNHEY and CDR2 SVGAGI. V was clipped by 6 bases and J by 2 bases; unmatched bases: 5. CDR3 sequence: CASSARGRAYNEQFF. The CDR3, as DNA: TGTGCCAGCAGCGCACGCGGGAGGGCCTACAATGAGCAGTTCTTC.

This clone was seen a handful of times. This chain uses TRBV18 with TRBJ2-7; TRBD1 matches 12 bases. Germline CDR1 is KGHSH and CDR2 is LQKENI. The CDR3 has 15 residues. J was trimmed by 7 bases and V by 6 bases; bases with no gene match: 10. CDR3: CASSSTGQGAFEQYF. The CDR3 coding sequence is TGTGCCAGCTCTTCGACGGGACAGGGGGCTTTTGAGCAGTACTTC.

This chain connects TRBV28 to TRBJ1-5; 8 bases align to TRBD1. Germline-derived CDR1 and CDR2 are MDHEN and SYDVKM. Trimming at V came to 5 bases and at J to 3 bases, leaving 6 bases not matched to a gene. The length of the CDR3 is 15 residues. The CDR3 DNA follows: TGTGCCAGCAGTCGTCCGGACAGGGACAATCAGCCCCAGCATTTT. Translation gives CASSRPDRDNQPQHF.